These 16 T cell receptor beta chains came from one sample sequenced in a study of neurological immune-mediated disorders. Time point reported: longitudinal time-point 3. TCRdb reprocessed the 5' RACE reads via MiXCR and lists one record per CDR3 protein. This table holds around 49,000 distinct CDR3 sequences, roughly 13% found once. The sequenced material came from PBMCs. The receptors stem from a male donor with HTLV-1-associated myelopathy (HAM/TSP).

This clonotype was detected ten times or more. The chain carries TRBV5-1 and TRBJ1-1; a possible D gene is TRBD1 (5 bases). V was cut by 5 bases and J by 1 base, with 12 bases left in between. Germline V CDR1 and CDR2: SGHRS, YFSETQ. The CDR3 loop spans 14 amino acids. DNA of the CDR3: TGCGCCAGCAGTCAAGGGACGGCGAACACTGAAGCTTTCTTT. Translation: CASSQGTANTEAFF.

In its sample, this clonotype was seen many times. The V and J genes are TRBV15 and TRBJ2-3; 7 bases fit TRBD2. Losses at the gene ends were 8 bases for V and 2 bases for J; bases not matched to a gene: 4. CDR1 LNHNV and CDR2 YYDKDF come from the germline V gene (reference sequence). The CDR3 extends over 13 amino acids. CDR3 in DNA: TGTGCCACCCGGCGGGGGACCACAGATACGCAGTATTTT. It codes for CATRRGTTDTQYF.

Ten or more counts support this clonotype. The V gene is TRBV5-1, the J gene TRBJ1-2; 7 bases map to TRBD1. Germline V gives CDR1 SGHRS, CDR2 YFSETQ. The CDR3 totals 15 residues. The trim removed 2 bases at V and 5 bases at J, leaving 9 bases unmatched. The CDR3 is CASSFTLGQSYGYTF. DNA for the CDR3: TGCGCCAGCAGCTTTACCTTGGGACAGAGTTATGGCTACACCTTC.

Ten or more counts support this clonotype. This chain uses TRBV12-3 or TRBV12-4 with TRBJ1-1; 7 bases are shared with TRBD1. This CDR3 region has 15 residues. V lost 6 bases to trimming and J lost 7 bases; unmatched junction nucleotides: 14. The CDR3 reads CASSLLTGPWSEAFF. Here the CDR3 DNA reads TGTGCCAGCAGCCTATTGACAGGGCCGTGGAGTGAAGCTTTCTTT.

The sample holds many counts of this clonotype. J is TRBJ2-2 and V is TRBV5-1; D not certain. The CDR3 covers 15 residues. Germline V gene lookup returns CDR1 SGHRS and CDR2 YFSETQ. Deletions cut 1 base from V and 0 bases from J, with 7 bases between. The CDR3 reads CASSLSSTNTGELFF. CDR3 DNA sequence: TGCGCCAGCAGCTTGTCCAGCACGAACACCGGGGAGCTGTTTTTT.

This clonotype has at least ten counts. The V and J genes are TRBV20-1 and TRBJ1-1; no reliable D call. Trimming shortened V by 3 bases and J by 1 base, and 12 bases separated the two germline ends. This CDR3 is 14 amino acids long. The V gene's germline CDR1 is DFQATT and CDR2 SNEGSKA (reference sequence). The CDR3: CSARTLHRNTEAFF. The CDR3 nucleotides are TGCAGTGCTAGGACCCTGCATAGGAACACTGAAGCTTTCTTT.

The table lists this clonotype with a few counts. The chain carries TRBV3-1 and TRBJ1-4; TRBD1 matches 7 bases. CDR3 length: 17 amino acids. The germline V gene encodes CDR1 LGHDT and CDR2 YNNKEL (reference sequence). The V gene end was trimmed by 4 bases and the J gene end by 7 bases; junction bases not matched to a gene: 15. The CDR3 DNA is TGTGCCAGCAGCCCGGATACAGGGGAGGAATACACTGAAAAACTGTTTTTT. Protein sequence: CASSPDTGEEYTEKLFF.

This clonotype was counted at least ten times. The genes are TRBV6-6 and TRBJ2-3, with D unclear. The CDR3 length is 15 residues. Germline CDR1 and CDR2: MNHNY and SVGAGI (reference sequence). V was shortened by 0 bases and J by 5 bases, with 12 bases between the two germline ends. The CDR3 reads CASSYSIAPQDTQYF. CDR3 in DNA: TGTGCCAGCAGTTACTCGATCGCCCCCCAAGATACGCAGTATTTT.

The table lists this clonotype with many counts. The rearrangement uses TRBV5-6 and TRBJ2-3, with 7 positions matching TRBD2. The V gene end was trimmed by 3 bases and the J gene end by 2 bases; junction bases not matched to a gene: 6. This CDR3 has 15 amino acids. The germline gives CDR1 SGHDT, CDR2 YYEEEE. The CDR3 spells CASSSMAGVTDTQYF. The CDR3 DNA sequence: TGTGCCAGCAGCTCGATGGCGGGGGTCACAGATACGCAGTATTTT.

This clonotype was seen ten or more times. This chain uses TRBV5-1 with TRBJ2-7; D is undetermined. V lost 4 bases and J 0 bases, leaving 11 bases between the germline ends. CDR1 is SGHRS, CDR2 YFSETQ, per germline. The CDR3 has 14 amino acids. The CDR3 region has the DNA TGCGCCAGCAGCGCCCGGACGGACTCCTACGAGCAGTACTTC. Amino acid sequence: CASSARTDSYEQYF. The full variable domain, its missing parts supplied by reference TRBV5-1 and TRBJ2-7, is KAGVTQTPRYLIKTRGQQVTLSCSPISGHRSVSWYQQTPGQGLQFLFEYFSETQRNKGNFPGRFSGRQFSNSRSEMNVSTLELGDSALYLCASSARTDSYEQYFGPGTRLTVT.

Concerning this clonotype: This may arise from a read error, as a much more abundant clone is one base away. The chain carries TRBV5-1 and TRBJ2-7, with 9 bases matching TRBD1. This CDR3 has 16 residues. Germline-derived CDR1 and CDR2 are SGHRS and YFSETQ. Written as DNA, the CDR3 is TGCGTCAGCATGGGGACAGGGAAGGGGGCCACCTACGAGCAGTACTTC. Amino acid sequence: CVSMGTGKGATYEQYF.

This clonotype came up many times. The chain combines TRBV6-5 with TRBJ1-2; 8 nucleotides line up with TRBD1. Trimming took 8 bases from V and 0 from J; bases not matched to a gene: 8. Germline CDR1 MNHEY, CDR2 SVGAGI. This CDR3 comprises 15 residues. The DNA of the CDR3 is TGTGCCAGCCGACTCTACAGGGGGTCTAACTATGGCTACACCTTC. This translates into CASRLYRGSNYGYTF.

This clonotype was observed many times. The J gene is TRBJ2-5, the V gene TRBV10-3; 10 bases agree with TRBD2. The ends lost 8 bases at V and 4 bases at J; junction bases unmatched: 16. The CDR3 length is 17 residues. Germline CDR1 reads ENHRY; CDR2 reads SYGVKD. This CDR3 is CAIGGTSGATLGETQYF. For the CDR3, the DNA is TGTGCCATCGGGGGAACTAGCGGGGCAACTCTCGGAGAGACCCAGTACTTC.

This clonotype has a count of ten or more. The chain uses TRBV2 and TRBJ1-1, with D hard to call. Looked up from germline, CDR1 is SNHLY and CDR2 is FYNNEI. V was trimmed by 5 bases and J by 8 bases, leaving 9 bases between them. This CDR3 contains 11 residues. Here the CDR3 reads CASSPRGEAFF. The CDR3 DNA follows: TGTGCCAGCAGTCCACGGGGAGAAGCTTTCTTT.

This clonotype came up many times. The chain joins TRBV6-6 to TRBJ2-7; D is unresolved. Trimming shortened V by 11 bases and J by 2 bases, and 13 bases separated the two germline ends. CDR1 is MNHNY and CDR2 is SVGAGI in the germline V gene (reference sequence). This CDR3 has 12 residues. DNA of the CDR3: TGTGCCGCCGGCCCTTCCCCCTACGAGCAGTACTTC. This translates into CAAGPSPYEQYF.

This clonotype was observed at least ten times. The chain combines TRBV5-1 with TRBJ2-5; no clear D gene. Germline V CDR1 and CDR2: SGHRS, YFSETQ. Trimming left V 0 bases short and J 5 bases short, with 11 bases between. The CDR3 spans 14 residues. The DNA of the CDR3 is TGCGCCAGCAGCTTGGGTGGCCTGGGGGAGACCCAGTACTTC. Its translation: CASSLGGLGETQYF.